This is a list of T cell receptor beta chains from one sample in a study of cytomegalovirus exposure and HLA in healthy donors. Produced via immunoSEQ multiplex PCR; TCRdb's table is partial and in-frame only. This sample has 120,000 or so clones, with approximately 17% found just once. Sequenced material: PBMCs. These receptors came from a female donor in good health and CMV-seropositive. CDR3s include the opening cysteine and the closing phenylalanine or tryptophan. Fields, in order: J gene, V gene, D gene, clone size, CDR3 DNA, CDR3 protein. D genes are given only for firm matches. Clone size appears in some rows only: once, few, many, or a class for an expanded clone.

J gene: TRBJ1-3; V gene: TRBV9; D gene: TRBD1; clone size: -; CDR3 DNA: TGTGCCAGCAGCGCCCGGACAGGGGCGATCTCTGGAAACACCATATATTTT; CDR3 protein: CASSARTGAISGNTIYF
J gene: TRBJ2-1; V gene: TRBV6-5; D gene: TRBD1; clone size: few; CDR3 DNA: TGTGCCAGCAGTTACGGACAGGGGGCCGATGAGCAGTTCTTC; CDR3 protein: CASSYGQGADEQFF
J gene: TRBJ1-1; V gene: TRBV11-2; D gene: -; clone size: -; CDR3 DNA: TGTGCCAGCAGCTGGTCGGGTGCGAACACTGAAGCTTTCTTT; CDR3 protein: CASSWSGANTEAFF
J gene: TRBJ2-1; V gene: TRBV5-1; D gene: -; clone size: few; CDR3 DNA: TGCGCCAGCAGCTTGGACAGCTACAATGAGCAGTTCTTC; CDR3 protein: CASSLDSYNEQFF
J gene: TRBJ2-3; V gene: TRBV5-1; D gene: TRBD1; clone size: -; CDR3 DNA: TGCGCCAGCAGCTTACAGGGGGCGGGAGATACGCAGTATTTT; CDR3 protein: CASSLQGAGDTQYF
J gene: TRBJ2-7; V gene: TRBV30; D gene: -; clone size: few; CDR3 DNA: TGTGCCTGGAGTGCAGGGGACTCCTACGAGCAGTACTTC; CDR3 protein: CAWSAGDSYEQYF
J gene: TRBJ2-7; V gene: TRBV2; D gene: TRBD1; clone size: few; CDR3 DNA: TGTGCCAGCAGATATATGGGACAGGGTGGTTACGAGCAGTACTTC; CDR3 protein: CASRYMGQGGYEQYF
J gene: TRBJ2-1; V gene: TRBV7-2; D gene: -; clone size: once; CDR3 DNA: TGTGCCAGCAGCCCGACGGGTTGGGAGACCTACAATGAGCAGTTCTTC; CDR3 protein: CASSPTGWETYNEQFF
J gene: TRBJ1-2; V gene: TRBV29-1; D gene: TRBD1; clone size: many; CDR3 DNA: TGCAGCGTTGAAGACGACCAGGGGGCAGACTATGGCTACACCTTC; CDR3 protein: CSVEDDQGADYGYTF
J gene: TRBJ1-1; V gene: TRBV20-1; D gene: -; clone size: few; CDR3 DNA: TGCAGTGCTACAGGGAACACTGAAGCTTTCTTT; CDR3 protein: CSATGNTEAFF
J gene: TRBJ1-2; V gene: TRBV4-1; D gene: -; clone size: few; CDR3 DNA: TGCGCCAGCAGCCAAGATCACACAGGACGTAACTATGGCTACACCTTC; CDR3 protein: CASSQDHTGRNYGYTF
J gene: TRBJ1-5; V gene: TRBV19; D gene: -; clone size: -; CDR3 DNA: TGTGCCAGTAAGTCAGGCAGGGTGCGTTTAAGCAATCAGCCCCAGCATTTT; CDR3 protein: CASKSGRVRLSNQPQHF
J gene: TRBJ2-7; V gene: TRBV10-1; D gene: -; clone size: -; CDR3 DNA: TGCGCCAGCAGTAATAAAAGGGGGTGGAAATACGAGCAGTACTTC; CDR3 protein: CASSNKRGWKYEQYF
J gene: TRBJ2-5; V gene: TRBV28; D gene: TRBD2; clone size: -; CDR3 DNA: TGTGCCAGCAGTTTCCGGGACTACCCCCAAGAGACCCAGTACTTC; CDR3 protein: CASSFRDYPQETQYF
J gene: TRBJ1-5; V gene: TRBV5-6; D gene: -; clone size: -; CDR3 DNA: TGTGCCAGCAGCTTGGCCCCGTATAGCAATCAGCCCCAGCATTTT; CDR3 protein: CASSLAPYSNQPQHF
J gene: TRBJ1-1; V gene: TRBV29-1; D gene: -; clone size: few; CDR3 DNA: TGCAGCGTTGTGAGAAGGGGTGAAAGCACTGAAGCTTTCTTT; CDR3 protein: CSVVRRGESTEAFF
J gene: TRBJ1-1; V gene: TRBV4-2; D gene: TRBD1; clone size: few; CDR3 DNA: TGTGCCAGCAGCCAAACCGGGACAGGGCCCCTTGAAGCTTTCTTT; CDR3 protein: CASSQTGTGPLEAFF
J gene: TRBJ2-5; V gene: TRBV18; D gene: -; clone size: -; CDR3 DNA: TGTGCCAGCTCACCACCACAGGTTAAAGAGACCCAGTACTTC; CDR3 protein: CASSPPQVKETQYF
J gene: TRBJ1-5; V gene: TRBV27; D gene: -; clone size: -; CDR3 DNA: TGTGCCAGCAGACTCCATGGTGGTCAGCCCCAGCATTTT; CDR3 protein: CASRLHGGQPQHF
J gene: TRBJ1-5; V gene: TRBV19; D gene: TRBD1; clone size: few; CDR3 DNA: TGTGCCAGTAGTCAAACCGGGACAGGGCTTAGAAATAGCAATCAGCCCCAGCATTTT; CDR3 protein: CASSQTGTGLRNSNQPQHF
J gene: TRBJ2-7; V gene: TRBV28; D gene: TRBD1; clone size: -; CDR3 DNA: TGTGCCAGCGCGAAGTACAGGGGGCCCTACGAGCAGTACTTC; CDR3 protein: CASAKYRGPYEQYF
J gene: TRBJ1-6; V gene: TRBV7-9; D gene: TRBD1; clone size: few; CDR3 DNA: TGTGCCAGCAGCCAAACCGGGACAGGGGATTATAATTCACCCCTCCACTTT; CDR3 protein: CASSQTGTGDYNSPLHF
J gene: TRBJ1-2; V gene: TRBV9; D gene: -; clone size: -; CDR3 DNA: TGTGCCAGCAGCACTCGGGGGGTCAGGATCGGTGGCTACACCTTC; CDR3 protein: CASSTRGVRIGGYTF
J gene: TRBJ2-7; V gene: TRBV10-3; D gene: -; clone size: -; CDR3 DNA: TGTGCCATCAGTGGTTTCGACACTCAAAAAAAGTTAGACGAGCAGTACTTC; CDR3 protein: CAISGFDTQKKLDEQYF
J gene: TRBJ1-6; V gene: TRBV6-5; D gene: -; clone size: -; CDR3 DNA: TGTGCCAGCAGTTACTTTGGGAGCTCCTATAATTCACCCCTCCACTTT; CDR3 protein: CASSYFGSSYNSPLHF
J gene: TRBJ2-1; V gene: TRBV12-5; D gene: TRBD1; clone size: -; CDR3 DNA: TGTGCTAGTGGTTTGAATTCTAGACAGGGTTCCTACAATGAGCAGTTCTTC; CDR3 protein: CASGLNSRQGSYNEQFF
J gene: TRBJ2-3; V gene: TRBV2; D gene: TRBD2; clone size: -; CDR3 DNA: TGTGCCAGCAGCCAAGGGCTAGCGGTCACAGATACGCAGTATTTT; CDR3 protein: CASSQGLAVTDTQYF
J gene: TRBJ1-1; V gene: TRBV5-1; D gene: TRBD1; clone size: few; CDR3 DNA: TGCGCCAGCAGCTTACGGACAGGGACGGTTATCACTGAAGCTTTCTTT; CDR3 protein: CASSLRTGTVITEAFF
J gene: TRBJ1-4; V gene: TRBV28; D gene: -; clone size: few; CDR3 DNA: TGTGCCAGCAGTTCCTACCTACAAGGGAGGTTGGGTGAAAAACTGTTTTTT; CDR3 protein: CASSSYLQGRLGEKLFF
J gene: TRBJ1-6; V gene: TRBV27; D gene: TRBD1; clone size: few; CDR3 DNA: TGTGCCAGCAGTTGGGACAGGGGGCTTTCACCCCTCCACTTT; CDR3 protein: CASSWDRGLSPLHF
J gene: TRBJ2-5; V gene: TRBV5-1; D gene: TRBD1; clone size: -; CDR3 DNA: TGCGCCAGCAGCTTGGAGACAGGGGACATTCCCCAGTACTTC; CDR3 protein: CASSLETGDIPQYF
J gene: TRBJ2-5; V gene: TRBV7-7; D gene: TRBD1; clone size: -; CDR3 DNA: TGTGCTAGCAGCTTTGGACAGGGGGATGGAGAGACCCAGTACTTC; CDR3 protein: CASSFGQGDGETQYF
J gene: TRBJ2-2; V gene: TRBV4-2; D gene: -; clone size: -; CDR3 DNA: TGTGCCAGCAGCCAAGGGTATAGCTCAAGCACCGGGGAGCTGTTTTTT; CDR3 protein: CASSQGYSSSTGELFF
J gene: TRBJ1-2; V gene: TRBV5-1; D gene: TRBD1; clone size: -; CDR3 DNA: TGCGCCAGCACACGGACAGGGACCAATAACTATGGCTACACCTTC; CDR3 protein: CASTRTGTNNYGYTF
J gene: TRBJ2-7; V gene: TRBV30; D gene: TRBD1; clone size: -; CDR3 DNA: TGTGCCTGGAGTGTGACAGGGTTGCCCTACGAGCAGTACTTC; CDR3 protein: CAWSVTGLPYEQYF
J gene: TRBJ2-7; V gene: TRBV6-5; D gene: TRBD1; clone size: few; CDR3 DNA: TGTGCCAGCAGTTACCGGGGACAGGGAAGCAGGCAGTACTTC; CDR3 protein: CASSYRGQGSRQYF
J gene: TRBJ1-1; V gene: TRBV6-1; D gene: -; clone size: -; CDR3 DNA: TGTGCCAGCAGTCTTGGTGGGGGGGACACTGAAGCTTTCTTT; CDR3 protein: CASSLGGGDTEAFF
J gene: TRBJ2-1; V gene: TRBV28; D gene: -; clone size: -; CDR3 DNA: TGTGCCAGCAGTACCGACCCGGGCTCCTACAATGAGCAGTTCTTC; CDR3 protein: CASSTDPGSYNEQFF
J gene: TRBJ2-1; V gene: TRBV27; D gene: -; clone size: few; CDR3 DNA: TGTGCCAGCAGTACGGACAGCTCCTACAATGAGCAGTTCTTC; CDR3 protein: CASSTDSSYNEQFF
J gene: TRBJ1-2; V gene: TRBV13; D gene: TRBD1; clone size: few; CDR3 DNA: TGTGCCAGCAGTTTAGGGACAGATTTTTATGGCTACACCTTC; CDR3 protein: CASSLGTDFYGYTF
J gene: TRBJ1-2; V gene: TRBV6-5; D gene: TRBD1; clone size: -; CDR3 DNA: TGTGCCAGCAGTTACTCGAACAGGGGTAGAGTGGGCTACACCTTC; CDR3 protein: CASSYSNRGRVGYTF
J gene: TRBJ2-3; V gene: TRBV7-7; D gene: -; clone size: few; CDR3 DNA: TGTGCCAGCAGCCCCGGTGTCGATTCAGATACGCAGTATTTT; CDR3 protein: CASSPGVDSDTQYF
J gene: TRBJ2-7; V gene: TRBV5-1; D gene: TRBD2; clone size: -; CDR3 DNA: TGCGCCAGCAGCCCAAGACTAGCGGGGGGGCCTGCCTACGAGCAGTACTTC; CDR3 protein: CASSPRLAGGPAYEQYF
J gene: TRBJ2-7; V gene: TRBV7-9; D gene: TRBD1; clone size: few; CDR3 DNA: TGTGCCAGCAGCCGAAACCAGGGGGCGGACGAGCAGTACTTC; CDR3 protein: CASSRNQGADEQYF
J gene: TRBJ2-6; V gene: TRBV5-1; D gene: TRBD2; clone size: -; CDR3 DNA: TGCGCCAGCAGCCACCCGGGAGGGAGCTCTGGGGCCAACGTCCTGACTTTC; CDR3 protein: CASSHPGGSSGANVLTF
J gene: TRBJ1-2; V gene: TRBV10-3; D gene: -; clone size: -; CDR3 DNA: TGTGCCATCAGTGATGCAGGGTATGGCTACACCTTC; CDR3 protein: CAISDAGYGYTF
J gene: TRBJ2-5; V gene: TRBV7-2; D gene: -; clone size: -; CDR3 DNA: TGTGCCAGCAGCTTAGCCAGGGGTAAAGAGACCCAGTACTTC; CDR3 protein: CASSLARGKETQYF
J gene: TRBJ2-7; V gene: TRBV6-1; D gene: TRBD1; clone size: few; CDR3 DNA: TGTGCCAGCAGTGCGCCCCGGGACAGCAGTCCCTACGAGCAGTACTTC; CDR3 protein: CASSAPRDSSPYEQYF
J gene: TRBJ2-7; V gene: TRBV6-1; D gene: -; clone size: -; CDR3 DNA: TGTGCCAGCAGCATGGACAGAACCTACGAGCAGTACTTC; CDR3 protein: CASSMDRTYEQYF
J gene: TRBJ1-2; V gene: TRBV28; D gene: -; clone size: few; CDR3 DNA: TGTGCCAGCAGTTTCAGGGGAGACTATGGCTACACCTTC; CDR3 protein: CASSFRGDYGYTF
J gene: TRBJ1-5; V gene: TRBV7-8; D gene: -; clone size: -; CDR3 DNA: TGTGCCAGCAGCTTAGGAGCGGGCAGGGTTGGTCAGCCCCAGCATTTT; CDR3 protein: CASSLGAGRVGQPQHF
J gene: TRBJ1-1; V gene: TRBV9; D gene: TRBD1; clone size: few; CDR3 DNA: TGTGCCAGCAGCGCCGGGACAGGGACCAACCCTTTCTTT; CDR3 protein: CASSAGTGTNPFF
J gene: TRBJ2-3; V gene: TRBV5-1; D gene: TRBD1; clone size: -; CDR3 DNA: TGCGCCAGCACCGGGACAGGGGGCACAGATACGCAGTATTTT; CDR3 protein: CASTGTGGTDTQYF
J gene: TRBJ1-1; V gene: TRBV28; D gene: -; clone size: few; CDR3 DNA: TGTGCCAGCGAAACAGGGCTAAATGGTGAAGCTTTCTTT; CDR3 protein: CASETGLNGEAFF
J gene: TRBJ2-7; V gene: TRBV7-9; D gene: -; clone size: -; CDR3 DNA: TGTGCCAGCAGCTTAGTGGGCAGGGCGACCTCCTACGAGCAGTACTTC; CDR3 protein: CASSLVGRATSYEQYF
J gene: TRBJ1-5; V gene: TRBV10-3; D gene: -; clone size: few; CDR3 DNA: TGTGCCATCAGTGAGTCGACGGGTCAGCCCCAGCATTTT; CDR3 protein: CAISESTGQPQHF
J gene: TRBJ2-7; V gene: TRBV7-2; D gene: TRBD2; clone size: -; CDR3 DNA: TGTGCCAGCAGCTTTACCCGAATAGCGGGTGGGTCCTCCTACGAGCAGTACTTC; CDR3 protein: CASSFTRIAGGSSYEQYF
J gene: TRBJ2-7; V gene: TRBV27; D gene: -; clone size: few; CDR3 DNA: TGTGCCAGCAGTTTGGGGGGCTCCTACGAGCAGTACTTC; CDR3 protein: CASSLGGSYEQYF
J gene: TRBJ2-1; V gene: TRBV29-1; D gene: TRBD1; clone size: few; CDR3 DNA: TGCAGCGTTGACCGACAGGGTCCGGACAATGAGCAGTTCTTC; CDR3 protein: CSVDRQGPDNEQFF